The rows below give T cell receptor beta chains drawn from one sample of a study of persistence of HIV-infected CD4 T cells. For these receptors, no antigen is known. Only in-frame clones appear in the TCRdb table, and some are missing; sequencing was by immunoSEQ multiplex PCR. The top ten hold over 1.5% of the sample, which has roughly 60,000 clones, 65% to 75% seen once. Here the sequenced sample was CD4+ T cells sorted from PBMCs after roughly 20-hour stimulation, taken from a patient who received antiretroviral therapy. Every receptor here comes from an adult man with HIV who was CMV-seropositive. Each CDR3 is given with its conserved first and last residue. The D gene is left open where the match is weak. Some rows have no size entry. The others give once, few or many, or a class for an expanded clone.

DNA: TGTGCCAGCCGGGGCCCGTACTATGAAGCTTTCTTT
CDR3: CASRGPYYEAFF
V: TRBV28
size: -
D: -
J: TRBJ1-1
length: 12

DNA: TGTGCCAGCAGATTCGGACTATCCTACGAGCAGTACTTC
CDR3: CASRFGLSYEQYF
V: TRBV27
size: -
D: -
J: TRBJ2-7
length: 13

DNA: TGTGCCAGCAGCCAAGATATTGGACAGCCGACCTACGAGCAGTACTTC
CDR3: CASSQDIGQPTYEQYF
V: TRBV14
size: -
D: -
J: TRBJ2-7
length: 16

DNA: TGTGCCAGTAAGATGACAAGCATCAATCAGCCCCAGCATTTT
CDR3: CASKMTSINQPQHF
V: TRBV19
size: few
D: -
J: TRBJ1-5
length: 14

DNA: TGTGCCAGCAGTGCCGGACAGGGGATCCACGTCCTGACTTTC
CDR3: CASSAGQGIHVLTF
V: TRBV25-1
size: -
D: TRBD1
J: TRBJ2-6
length: 14

DNA: TGTGCCAGCAGTGATGAGGGAAGGGGCAATCAGCCCCAGCATTTT
CDR3: CASSDEGRGNQPQHF
V: TRBV6-1
size: -
D: -
J: TRBJ1-5
length: 15

DNA: TGTGCCAGCAGCTTCTTGACTAGCGGGGGGCGGGGGACAGATACGCAGTATTTT
CDR3: CASSFLTSGGRGTDTQYF
V: TRBV3-1/TRBV3-2
size: -
D: TRBD2
J: TRBJ2-3
length: 18

DNA: TGTGCCAGCAGCTCAGCTAGCGGGGTTCCCTACAATGAGCAGTTCTTC
CDR3: CASSSASGVPYNEQFF
V: TRBV7-2
size: -
D: TRBD2
J: TRBJ2-1
length: 16

DNA: TGTGCCAGCAAAGGACAGGGTGGGCAATATAGCAATCAGCCCCAGCATTTT
CDR3: CASKGQGGQYSNQPQHF
V: TRBV19
size: -
D: TRBD1
J: TRBJ1-5
length: 17

DNA: TGTGCCACCAGCAGGGATTGGCAGGACTATGGCTACACCTTC
CDR3: CATSRDWQDYGYTF
V: TRBV15
size: -
D: -
J: TRBJ1-2
length: 14

DNA: TGTGCCAGCAGCTGGGGGAGCTCCTACAATGAGCAGTTCTTC
CDR3: CASSWGSSYNEQFF
V: TRBV7-9
size: -
D: -
J: TRBJ2-1
length: 14

DNA: TGTGCCAGTACTCCAACCCGGGACAGGGGGCGAGGCACTGAAGCTTTCTTT
CDR3: CASTPTRDRGRGTEAFF
V: TRBV19
size: -
D: TRBD1
J: TRBJ1-1
length: 17

DNA: TGCAGCGTTGGTGTCGGGGGGAACACTGAAGCTTTCTTT
CDR3: CSVGVGGNTEAFF
V: TRBV29-1
size: -
D: -
J: TRBJ1-1
length: 13

DNA: TGCGCCAGCAGTGAGAGGGAGTCCTACGAGCAGTACTTC
CDR3: CASSERESYEQYF
V: TRBV10-2
size: -
D: -
J: TRBJ2-7
length: 13

DNA: TGTGCCAGCACCCGAGGGGCCAGGGGTTCCTACAATGAGCAGTTCTTC
CDR3: CASTRGARGSYNEQFF
V: TRBV28
size: -
D: -
J: TRBJ2-1
length: 16

DNA: TGTGCCAGCAGTGAACCCGGACGGCCCGGGCCCCAGCATTTT
CDR3: CASSEPGRPGPQHF
V: TRBV6-1
size: -
D: -
J: TRBJ1-5
length: 14

DNA: TGTGCCAGCAGACATCGACAGGGACTCACAGATACGCAGTATTTT
CDR3: CASRHRQGLTDTQYF
V: TRBV6-1
size: -
D: -
J: TRBJ2-3
length: 15

DNA: TGTGCCAGCACCCTAAGACAGGGAGGCACAGATACGCAGTATTTT
CDR3: CASTLRQGGTDTQYF
V: TRBV6-6
size: -
D: TRBD1
J: TRBJ2-3
length: 15

DNA: TGTGCCAGCAGTGAGCAAGGGGCCCCCTCTGGAAACACCATATATTTT
CDR3: CASSEQGAPSGNTIYF
V: TRBV2
size: -
D: -
J: TRBJ1-3
length: 16

DNA: TGTGCCAGCAGCCAAGATCAAAGTAGACGGGGCACAGATACGCAGTATTTT
CDR3: CASSQDQSRRGTDTQYF
V: TRBV4-2
size: -
D: -
J: TRBJ2-3
length: 17

DNA: TGTGCCAGTAGCGGGGGACAGAGTACCGGGGAGCTGTTTTTT
CDR3: CASSGGQSTGELFF
V: TRBV19
size: -
D: -
J: TRBJ2-2
length: 14

DNA: TGTGCCAGCAGTTACTCAGGGAGGAACACTGAAGCTTTCTTT
CDR3: CASSYSGRNTEAFF
V: TRBV28
size: -
D: -
J: TRBJ1-1
length: 14

DNA: TGCGCCAGCACGGGTGGCGGGGGAACGAACACCGGGGAGCTGTTTTTT
CDR3: CASTGGGGTNTGELFF
V: TRBV10-1
size: -
D: TRBD2
J: TRBJ2-2
length: 16

DNA: TGTGCCAGCAGCTTGTTAGGGGGCAGGGGTGAGCAGTTCTTC
CDR3: CASSLLGGRGEQFF
V: TRBV5-8
size: -
D: TRBD1
J: TRBJ2-1
length: 14

DNA: TGTGCCAGCAGTTTGTTCCTCGGGACAAGGGATGAAAAACTGTTTTTT
CDR3: CASSLFLGTRDEKLFF
V: TRBV28
size: -
D: -
J: TRBJ1-4
length: 16

DNA: TGCGCCAGCAGCTCAAGCCTAAGTACCTCGGGACATTCCTCCTACGAGCAGTACTTC
CDR3: CASSSSLSTSGHSSYEQYF
V: TRBV5-1
size: -
D: -
J: TRBJ2-7
length: 19

DNA: TGTGCCAGCAGCTTGTCGACAGGGTCTGACGAAGCTTTCTTT
CDR3: CASSLSTGSDEAFF
V: TRBV5-5
size: once
D: TRBD1
J: TRBJ1-1
length: 14

DNA: TGCGCCAGCAGCACTAAGACAAGCACAGATACGCAGTATTTT
CDR3: CASSTKTSTDTQYF
V: TRBV5-1
size: -
D: -
J: TRBJ2-3
length: 14

DNA: TGTGCCAGCTCACCACCGGTGGCAGCTGCCTCCTACAATGAGCAGTTCTTC
CDR3: CASSPPVAAASYNEQFF
V: TRBV18
size: -
D: -
J: TRBJ2-1
length: 17

DNA: TGTGCCAGCAGTTTGAACCTCCCCACCGGGGAGCTGTTTTTT
CDR3: CASSLNLPTGELFF
V: TRBV27
size: -
D: -
J: TRBJ2-2
length: 14

DNA: TGTGCCAGCAGCCCTTCAGGGGGCTATAACAATGAGCAGTTCTTC
CDR3: CASSPSGGYNNEQFF
V: TRBV7-8
size: few
D: TRBD1
J: TRBJ2-1
length: 15

DNA: TGTGCCAGCGGTGGGATTTACTTC
CDR3: CASGGIYF
V: TRBV28
size: -
D: -
J: TRBJ2-7
length: 8

DNA: TGTGCCAGCAGTCTTAGCGGGGGGCGCTCCTACGAGCAGTACTTC
CDR3: CASSLSGGRSYEQYF
V: TRBV6-5
size: -
D: TRBD2
J: TRBJ2-7
length: 15

DNA: TGTGCCAGCAGTGAATCGGGCAGGGGAGGGACTGAAGCTTTCTTT
CDR3: CASSESGRGGTEAFF
V: TRBV25-1
size: once
D: -
J: TRBJ1-1
length: 15